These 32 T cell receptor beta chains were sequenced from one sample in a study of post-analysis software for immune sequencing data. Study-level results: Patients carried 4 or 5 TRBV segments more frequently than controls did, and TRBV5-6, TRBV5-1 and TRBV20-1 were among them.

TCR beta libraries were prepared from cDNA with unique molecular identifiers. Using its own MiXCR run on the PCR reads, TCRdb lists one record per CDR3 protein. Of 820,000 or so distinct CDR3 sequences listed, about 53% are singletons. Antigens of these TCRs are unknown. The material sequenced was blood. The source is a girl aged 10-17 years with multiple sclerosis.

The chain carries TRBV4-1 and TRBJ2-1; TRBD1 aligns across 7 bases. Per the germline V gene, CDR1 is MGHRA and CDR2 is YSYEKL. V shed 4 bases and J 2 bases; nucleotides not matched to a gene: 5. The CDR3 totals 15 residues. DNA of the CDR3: TGCGCCAGCAGCCGTACAGGGGCGACCTACAATGAGCAGTTCTTC. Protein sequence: CASSRTGATYNEQFF.

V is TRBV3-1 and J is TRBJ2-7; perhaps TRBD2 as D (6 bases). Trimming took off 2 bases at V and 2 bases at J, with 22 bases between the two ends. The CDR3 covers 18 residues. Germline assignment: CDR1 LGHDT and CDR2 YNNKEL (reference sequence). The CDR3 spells CASSQPILSGSHPYEQYF. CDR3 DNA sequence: TGTGCCAGCAGCCAACCAATTCTTAGCGGTAGTCACCCCTACGAGCAGTACTTC.

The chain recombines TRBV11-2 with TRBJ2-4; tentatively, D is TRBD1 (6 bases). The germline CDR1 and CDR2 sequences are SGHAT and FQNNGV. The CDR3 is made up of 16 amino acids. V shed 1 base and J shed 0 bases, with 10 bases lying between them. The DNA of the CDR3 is TGTGCCAGCAGCTTAGCGGACAGAGTAGCCAAAAACATTCAGTACTTC. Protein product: CASSLADRVAKNIQYF.

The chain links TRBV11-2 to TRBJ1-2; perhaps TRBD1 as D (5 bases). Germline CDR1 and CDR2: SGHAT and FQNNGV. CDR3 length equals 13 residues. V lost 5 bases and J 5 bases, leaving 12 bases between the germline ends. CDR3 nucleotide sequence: TGTGCCAGCAGCCCCCCGGGGCCTTATGGCTACACCTTC. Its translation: CASSPPGPYGYTF.

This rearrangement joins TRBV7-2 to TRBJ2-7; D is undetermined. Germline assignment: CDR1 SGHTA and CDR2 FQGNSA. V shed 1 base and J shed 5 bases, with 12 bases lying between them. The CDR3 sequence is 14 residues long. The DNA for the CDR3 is TGTGCCAGCAGCTTAGGACCCCCGGTGGACGAGCAGTACTTC. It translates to CASSLGPPVDEQYF.

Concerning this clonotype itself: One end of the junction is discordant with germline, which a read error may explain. CDR3 nucleotides: TGCAGTGCCCCCCGGGGTGGAGGCACAGGTACGCAGTATTTT. It encodes CSAPRGGGTGTQYF. The rearrangement uses TRBV20-1 and TRBJ2-3; D assignment may be TRBD1 or TRBD2 (5 bases each). CDR3 size: 14 residues. The germline V gene has CDR1 DFQATT and CDR2 SNEGSKA (reference sequence).

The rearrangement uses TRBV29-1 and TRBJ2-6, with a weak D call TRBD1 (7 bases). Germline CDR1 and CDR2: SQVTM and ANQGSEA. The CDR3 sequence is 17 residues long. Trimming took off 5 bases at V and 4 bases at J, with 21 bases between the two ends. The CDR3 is CSVSGGIGSRGANVLTF. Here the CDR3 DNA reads TGCAGCGTTTCAGGGGGGATTGGCTCTCGAGGGGCCAACGTCCTGACTTTC.

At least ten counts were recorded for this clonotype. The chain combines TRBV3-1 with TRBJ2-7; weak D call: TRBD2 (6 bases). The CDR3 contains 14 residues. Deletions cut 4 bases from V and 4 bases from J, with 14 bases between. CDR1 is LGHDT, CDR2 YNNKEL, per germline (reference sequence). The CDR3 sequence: CASSPNSGAYEQYF. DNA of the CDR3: TGTGCCAGCAGCCCCAATTCGGGAGCTTACGAGCAGTACTTC.

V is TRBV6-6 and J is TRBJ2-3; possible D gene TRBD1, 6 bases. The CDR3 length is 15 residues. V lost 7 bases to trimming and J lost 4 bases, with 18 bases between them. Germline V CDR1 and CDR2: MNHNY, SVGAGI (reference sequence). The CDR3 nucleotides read TGTGCCAGCATCCACGGACAGCCCGGAGCAGATACGCAGTATTTT. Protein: CASIHGQPGADTQYF.

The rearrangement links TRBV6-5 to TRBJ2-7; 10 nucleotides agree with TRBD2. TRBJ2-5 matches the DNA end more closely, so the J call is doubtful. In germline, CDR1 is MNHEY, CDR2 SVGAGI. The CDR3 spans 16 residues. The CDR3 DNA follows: TGTGCCAGCAGTAGTCAGCGGGGGGGCCTGGGTGAGACCCAGTACTTC. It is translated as CASSSQRGGLGETQYF.

The CDR3 loop is CASSLVGNYNEQFF. The CDR3, as DNA: TGTGCCAGCAGCTTAGTCGGCAACTACAATGAGCAGTTCTTC. The gene calls are TRBV7-9 and TRBJ2-1; the D is unclear. The CDR3 loop spans 14 amino acids. The V and J ends lost 1 base and 3 bases respectively, with 7 bases between them. Germline V gene sequence: CDR1 SEHNR, CDR2 FQNEAQ (reference sequence).

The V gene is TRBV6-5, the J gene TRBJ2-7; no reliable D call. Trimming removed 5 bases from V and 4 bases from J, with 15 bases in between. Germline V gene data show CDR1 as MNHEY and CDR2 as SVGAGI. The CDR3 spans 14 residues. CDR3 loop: CASSPDDSRYEQYF. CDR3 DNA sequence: TGTGCCAGCAGTCCCGATGATTCCCGGTACGAGCAGTACTTC.

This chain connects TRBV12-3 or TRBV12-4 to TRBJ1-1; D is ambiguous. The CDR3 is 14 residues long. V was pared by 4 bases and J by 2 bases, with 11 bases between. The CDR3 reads CASSYEGFNTEAFF. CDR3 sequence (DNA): TGTGCCAGCAGTTACGAGGGTTTTAACACTGAAGCTTTCTTT.

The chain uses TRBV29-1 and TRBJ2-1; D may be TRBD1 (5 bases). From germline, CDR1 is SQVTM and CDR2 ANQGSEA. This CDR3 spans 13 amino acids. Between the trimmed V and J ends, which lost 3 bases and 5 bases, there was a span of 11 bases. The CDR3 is CSVEYRTDNEQFF. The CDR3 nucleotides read TGCAGCGTTGAGTACAGGACCGACAATGAGCAGTTCTTC.

The CDR3 region has the DNA TGCAGCGTATCTAGCGAGGCCTCCTACGAGCAGTACTTC. Translating it yields CSVSSEASYEQYF. The V and J genes are TRBV29-1 and TRBJ2-7, with D perhaps matching TRBD2 (6 bases). CDR1 is SQVTM, CDR2 ANQGSEA, per germline. Trimming removed 6 bases from V and 0 bases from J, with 12 bases in between. There are 13 residues in the CDR3.

The DNA for the CDR3 is TGCAGTGCTAGAACGCCTAGCGGGGGTTACGAGCAGTACTTC. Amino acids: CSARTPSGGYEQYF. The chain links TRBV20-1 to TRBJ2-7; 10 nucleotides match TRBD2. This CDR3 region has 14 residues. With 2 bases clipped from V and 4 bases from J, the junction kept 5 bases outside the gene matches. CDR1 and CDR2 from the germline V gene are DFQATT and SNEGSKA (reference sequence).

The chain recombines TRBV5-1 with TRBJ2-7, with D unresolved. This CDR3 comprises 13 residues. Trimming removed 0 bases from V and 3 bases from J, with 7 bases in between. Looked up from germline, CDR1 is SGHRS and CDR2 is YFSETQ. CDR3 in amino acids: CASSLDFNYEQYF. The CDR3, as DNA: TGCGCCAGCAGCTTGGACTTTAACTACGAGCAGTACTTC.

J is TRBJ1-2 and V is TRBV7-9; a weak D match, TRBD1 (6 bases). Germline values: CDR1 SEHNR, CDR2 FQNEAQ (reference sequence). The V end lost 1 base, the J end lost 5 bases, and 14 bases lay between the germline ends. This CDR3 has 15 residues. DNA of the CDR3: TGTGCCAGCAGCTTAGACTCTGGACAGATATATGGCTACACCTTC. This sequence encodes CASSLDSGQIYGYTF.

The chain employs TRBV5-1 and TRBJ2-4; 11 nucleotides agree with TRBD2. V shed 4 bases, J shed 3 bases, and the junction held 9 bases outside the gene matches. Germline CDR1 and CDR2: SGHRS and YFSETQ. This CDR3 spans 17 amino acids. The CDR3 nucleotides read TGCGCCAGCAGCGAACCGGGACTAGCGGACTTCAAAAACATTCAGTACTTC. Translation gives CASSEPGLADFKNIQYF.

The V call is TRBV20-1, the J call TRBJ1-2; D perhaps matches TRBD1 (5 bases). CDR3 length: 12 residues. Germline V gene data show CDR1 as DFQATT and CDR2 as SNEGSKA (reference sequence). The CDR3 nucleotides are TGCAGGGCTGGACAAACGAGCTATGGCTACACCTTC. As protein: CRAGQTSYGYTF.

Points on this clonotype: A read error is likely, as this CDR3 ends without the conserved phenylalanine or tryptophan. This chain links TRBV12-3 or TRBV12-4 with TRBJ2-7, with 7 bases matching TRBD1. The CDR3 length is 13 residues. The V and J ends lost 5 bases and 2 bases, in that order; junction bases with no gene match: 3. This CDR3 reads CASSKTGPYEQYC. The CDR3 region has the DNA TGTGCCAGCAGTAAGACAGGGCCCTACGAGCAGTACTGC.

The CDR3 region has the DNA TGTGCCAGCAGCCGAATACACGAGGCGGGAAGGGATCAGCCCCAGCATTTT. As protein: CASSRIHEAGRDQPQHF. The chain links TRBV3-1 to TRBJ1-5; D unclear. Germline CDR1 is LGHDT and CDR2 is YNNKEL (reference sequence). CDR3 length equals 17 residues. V was cut by 4 bases and J by 5 bases, with 21 bases left in between.

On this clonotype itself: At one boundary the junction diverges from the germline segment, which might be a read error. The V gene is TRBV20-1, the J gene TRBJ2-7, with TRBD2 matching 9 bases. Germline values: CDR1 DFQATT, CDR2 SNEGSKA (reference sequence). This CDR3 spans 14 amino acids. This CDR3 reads CSATGTSTSYEQYF. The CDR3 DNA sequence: TGCAGTGCGACCGGGACTAGCACCTCCTACGAGCAATACTTC.

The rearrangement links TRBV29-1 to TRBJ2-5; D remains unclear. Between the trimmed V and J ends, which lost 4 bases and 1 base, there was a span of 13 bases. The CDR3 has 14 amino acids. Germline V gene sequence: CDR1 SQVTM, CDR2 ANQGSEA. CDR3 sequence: CSVVGVISQETQYF. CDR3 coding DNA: TGCAGCGTTGTTGGCGTAATTTCCCAAGAGACCCAGTACTTC.

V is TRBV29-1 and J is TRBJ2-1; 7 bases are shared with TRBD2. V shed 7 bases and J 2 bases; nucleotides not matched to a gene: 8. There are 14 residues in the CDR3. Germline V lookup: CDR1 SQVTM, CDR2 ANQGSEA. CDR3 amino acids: CSDISSGTYNEQFF. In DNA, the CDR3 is TGCAGCGATATATCTAGCGGAACCTACAATGAGCAGTTCTTC.

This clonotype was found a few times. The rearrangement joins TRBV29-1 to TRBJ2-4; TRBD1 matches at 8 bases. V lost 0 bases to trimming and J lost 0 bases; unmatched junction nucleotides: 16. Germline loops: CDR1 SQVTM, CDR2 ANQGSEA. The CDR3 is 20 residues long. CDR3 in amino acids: CSVEDGGGTGRGLAKNIQYF. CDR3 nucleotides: TGCAGCGTTGAAGACGGAGGGGGGACAGGTAGAGGCCTAGCCAAAAACATTCAGTACTTC.

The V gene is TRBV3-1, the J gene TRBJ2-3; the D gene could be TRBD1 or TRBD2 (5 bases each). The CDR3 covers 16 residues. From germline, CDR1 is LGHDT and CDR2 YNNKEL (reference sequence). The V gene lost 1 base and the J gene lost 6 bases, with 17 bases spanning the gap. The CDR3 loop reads CASSQGPSGTGDTQYF. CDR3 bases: TGTGCCAGCAGCCAAGGACCGTCAGGGACGGGGGATACGCAGTATTTT.

CDR3 coding DNA: TGTGCCAGCAGTTATACCCTCGTGATGAACGGCTACACCTTC. The encoded protein is CASSYTLVMNGYTF. This chain joins TRBV6-2 or TRBV6-3 and TRBJ1-2, with unresolved D. The CDR3 loop spans 14 amino acids. Germline V CDR1 and CDR2: MNHEY, SVGEGT. V lost 3 bases to trimming and J lost 8 bases, with 16 bases between them.

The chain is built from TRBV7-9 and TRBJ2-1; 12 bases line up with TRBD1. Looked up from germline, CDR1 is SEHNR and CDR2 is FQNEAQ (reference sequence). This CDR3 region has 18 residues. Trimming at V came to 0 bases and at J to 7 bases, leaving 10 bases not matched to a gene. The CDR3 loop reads CASSLARPGTGGRNEQFF. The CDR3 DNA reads TGTGCCAGCAGCTTAGCGCGCCCCGGGACAGGGGGCCGTAATGAGCAGTTCTTC.

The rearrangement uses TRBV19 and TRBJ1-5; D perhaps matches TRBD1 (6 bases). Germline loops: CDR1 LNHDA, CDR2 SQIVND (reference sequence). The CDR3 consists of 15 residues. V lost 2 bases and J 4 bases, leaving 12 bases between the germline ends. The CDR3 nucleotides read TGTGCCAGTAGTATAACAGGGAGTAGGAATCAGCCCCAGCATTTT. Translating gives CASSITGSRNQPQHF.

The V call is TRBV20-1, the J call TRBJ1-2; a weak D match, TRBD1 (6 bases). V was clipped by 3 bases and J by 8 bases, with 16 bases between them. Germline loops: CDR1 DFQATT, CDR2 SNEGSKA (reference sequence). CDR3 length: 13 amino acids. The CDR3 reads CSASSQGIYGYTF. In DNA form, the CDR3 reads TGCAGTGCTAGTAGTCAGGGGATCTACGGCTACACCTTC.

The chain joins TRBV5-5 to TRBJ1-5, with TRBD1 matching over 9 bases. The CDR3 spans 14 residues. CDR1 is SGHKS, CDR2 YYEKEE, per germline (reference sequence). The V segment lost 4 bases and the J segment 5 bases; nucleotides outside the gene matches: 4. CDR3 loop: CASSRDRVDQPQHF. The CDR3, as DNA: TGTGCCAGCAGCCGGGACAGGGTTGATCAGCCCCAGCATTTT.